A single sample gave rise to the 9 T cell receptor beta chains below, sequenced in a study of blood T cells in healthy people across ages. Alongside a J-beta primer mix, a sample-barcoded 5' primer served in a second PCR lasting roughly 6 to 12 cycles. TCRdb passed the 5' RACE reads through MiXCR, listing each CDR3 protein once. The sample yields over a million distinct CDR3 sequences, roughly 45% seen once. Sequences were obtained from blood. All receptors come from a woman younger than 35 in good health.

This clonotype was seen only a few times. CDR3 in amino acids: CAISGLADFTGELFF. The CDR3 DNA reads TGTGCCATCAGTGGACTAGCGGATTTTACCGGGGAGCTGTTTTTT. The J gene is TRBJ2-2, the V gene TRBV10-3, with TRBD2 matching 9 bases. The CDR3 totals 15 residues. After removal of 4 bases from V and 5 bases from J, the junction contained 5 bases not matched to a gene. Germline V gene data show CDR1 as ENHRY and CDR2 as SYGVKD.

This clonotype occurred a few times. The rearrangement links TRBV7-8 to TRBJ2-3; TRBD1 matches at 12 bases. Germline CDR1 SGHVS, CDR2 FQNEAQ. The ends lost 5 bases at V and 3 bases at J; junction bases unmatched: 6. The CDR3 runs 16 residues. The CDR3 coding sequence is TGTGCCAGCAGCGGCGGGACAGGGGGCTCGACAGATACGCAGTATTTT. It specifies CASSGGTGGSTDTQYF.

V gene TRBV2 combines with J gene TRBJ2-1; 9 positions agree with TRBD2. V dropped 8 bases and J dropped 5; count of bases not matched to a gene: 10. CDR3 length: 15 amino acids. The germline gives CDR1 SNHLY, CDR2 FYNNEI. The CDR3 is CASRETSGTDNEQFF. CDR3 sequence (DNA): TGTGCCAGCCGCGAGACTAGCGGTACCGACAATGAGCAGTTCTTC.

This clonotype has more than one count but fewer than ten. The rearrangement joins TRBV12-3 or TRBV12-4 to TRBJ1-5; D is unresolved. The CDR3 length is 14 residues. V was pared by 3 bases and J by 3 bases, with 9 bases between. In DNA, the CDR3 is TGTGCCAGCAGTTTTCAGGTGCCCAATCAGCCCCAGCATTTT. Its protein product is CASSFQVPNQPQHF.

This clonotype showed up many times. CDR3 DNA sequence: TGTGCCATCAGTGACGACACGACGCGAGATACGCAGTATTTT. Translation gives CAISDDTTRDTQYF. The chain joins TRBV10-3 to TRBJ2-3; D ambiguous. Germline lookup yields CDR1 ENHRY and CDR2 SYGVKD. Between the trimmed V and J ends, which lost 3 bases and 5 bases, there was a span of 12 bases. The CDR3 runs 14 residues.

The chain links TRBV24-1 to TRBJ2-2; D not resolved. V shed 5 bases and J shed 7 bases, with 10 bases lying between them. Germline CDR1 KGHDR, CDR2 SFDVKD. The CDR3 sequence is 13 residues long. This CDR3 is CATSASFHGELFF. The DNA of the CDR3 is TGTGCCACCAGTGCATCGTTCCACGGGGAGCTGTTTTTT.

V is TRBV29-1 and J is TRBJ2-1; no clear D. The V end lost 7 bases, the J end lost 0 bases, and 13 bases lay between the germline ends. The CDR3 covers 14 residues. Germline CDR1 is SQVTM and CDR2 is ANQGSEA. The CDR3 DNA follows: TGCAGCGGAGTACCGGGCCACTCCTACAATGAGCAGTTCTTC. This gives the protein CSGVPGHSYNEQFF.

The chain combines TRBV28 with TRBJ2-7, with 7 bases lining up with TRBD2. The CDR3 loop spans 16 amino acids. The V gene end was trimmed by 6 bases and the J gene end by 3 bases; junction bases not matched to a gene: 14. The V gene's germline CDR1 is MDHEN and CDR2 SYDVKM. DNA for the CDR3: TGTGCCAGCAGCACCTCTAGCGCGGGAGAACGCTACGAGCAGTACTTC. Amino acids: CASSTSSAGERYEQYF.

This clonotype was detected ten times or more. The chain recombines TRBV5-1 with TRBJ2-7; the match to TRBD1 covers 9 bases. The CDR3 is 14 residues long. J lost 3 bases, V lost 6 bases, and 7 bases had no gene match. The V gene's germline CDR1 is SGHRS and CDR2 YFSETQ. The CDR3 loop is CASNIGTGYYEQYF. For the CDR3, the DNA is TGCGCCAGCAATATCGGGACAGGGTACTACGAGCAGTACTTC.